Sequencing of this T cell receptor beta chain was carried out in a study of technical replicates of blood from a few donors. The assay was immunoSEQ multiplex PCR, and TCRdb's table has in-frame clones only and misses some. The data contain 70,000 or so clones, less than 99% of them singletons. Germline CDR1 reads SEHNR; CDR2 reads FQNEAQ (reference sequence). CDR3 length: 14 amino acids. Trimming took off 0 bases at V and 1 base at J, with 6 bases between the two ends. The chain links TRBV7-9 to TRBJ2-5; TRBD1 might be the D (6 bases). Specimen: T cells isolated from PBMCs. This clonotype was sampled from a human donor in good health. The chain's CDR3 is CASSLAGGQETQYF. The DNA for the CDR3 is TGTGCCAGCAGCTTAGCAGGGGGCCAAGAGACCCAGTACTTC. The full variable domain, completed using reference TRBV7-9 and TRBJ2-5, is DTGVSQNPRHKITKRGQNVTFRCDPISEHNRLYWYRQTLGQGPEFLTYFQNEAQLEKSRLLSDRFSAERPKGSFSTLEIQRTEQGDSAMYLCASSLAGGQETQYFGPGTRLLVL.